This T cell receptor (beta chain) was sequenced for a study of cytomegalovirus exposure and HLA in healthy donors. In the study overall: Among about 190 million T cells, an earlier analysis found roughly 100 million unique TCR beta sequences.

Study-wide results and limits: Accurate HLA-A and HLA-B prediction from TCR beta sequences was reported for most subjects.

To note about this clone: Its antigen is not identified.

V gave up 2 bases and J gave up 4 bases, with 14 bases separating them. Germline V gene lookup returns CDR1 MNHEY and CDR2 SVGAGI. The CDR3 is made up of 15 amino acids. With 60 Vbeta and 13 Jbeta primers, the PCR was carried out. Using immunoSEQ multiplex PCR, the repertoire was profiled, and TCRdb retains in-frame clones only, with some absent. Among 75,000 to 90,000 clones listed, 78% were seen once. The gene calls are TRBV6-5 and TRBJ1-2; D gene uncertain. The sequenced sample consisted of PBMCs. This TCR was recovered from a male donor in good health and CMV-seropositive. This CDR3 is CASSYMGRILYGYTF. The CDR3 DNA reads TGTGCCAGCAGTTACATGGGGAGAATCCTCTATGGCTACACCTTC.